These 5 T cell receptor beta chains share one sample of origin, sequenced in a study of blood T cell repertoires in COVID-19 (TCRdb year 2020). The library came from the immunoSEQ multiplex PCR assay. The table was pulled from immuneACCESS by TCRdb, which kept in-frame rearrangements only. Such tables lose some clones; where checked, under half of the loss comes from unresolved V genes, and the rest has no known cause. The sample table holds 150,000 to 200,000 clones, of which 89% were seen once. 2% to 2.5% of the sample lies in the top ten. The specimen sequenced was PBMCs or T cells enriched from blood (not recorded which). These receptors were collected from a woman between 35 and 50 years old with acute COVID-19.

CDR3 region: CASSPRASGSLLDQSEQYF. The CDR3 DNA reads as TGTGCCAGCAGCCCTCGGGCTAGCGGGAGTTTATTAGACCAATCGGAGCAGTACTTC. The chain combines TRBV6-2 or TRBV6-3 with TRBJ2-7; 10 bases map to TRBD2. Losses at the gene ends were 6 bases for V and 7 bases for J; bases not matched to a gene: 24. The CDR3 is 19 amino acids. Germline V gives CDR1 MNHEY, CDR2 SVGEGT.

CDR3 nucleotides: TGTGCCAGCAGTTCCCGAGGCAGCTCTGGGGCCAACGTCCTGACTTTC. Translation: CASSSRGSSGANVLTF. The chain employs TRBV6-2 or TRBV6-3 and TRBJ2-6, with unresolved D. Germline V lookup: CDR1 MNHEY, CDR2 SVGEGT. This CDR3 region has 16 residues. Trimming took 4 bases from V and 0 from J, leaving 10 bases between them.

J is TRBJ2-2 and V is TRBV6-6; TRBD2 agrees at 9 bases. CDR1 and CDR2 from the germline V gene are MNHNY and SVGAGI (reference sequence). The CDR3 contains 20 residues. V was clipped by 6 bases and J by 0 bases; unmatched bases: 17. The CDR3 reads CASSYTSYRASGTNTGELFF. CDR3 DNA sequence: TGTGCCAGCAGCTATACGAGTTACAGGGCTAGCGGGACGAACACCGGGGAGCTGTTTTTT.

The gene calls are TRBV9 and TRBJ1-2; no reliable D call. Germline V lookup: CDR1 SGDLS, CDR2 YYNGEE. V was pared by 0 bases and J by 4 bases, with 10 bases between. The CDR3 has 14 residues. CDR3 sequence (DNA): TGTGCCAGCAGCGTAGACTTCTCCTCCTATGGCTACACCTTC. It yields the protein CASSVDFSSYGYTF.

The V call is TRBV10-2, the J call TRBJ2-7; D is uncertain. V gave up 3 bases and J gave up 3 bases, with 9 bases separating them. The germline gives CDR1 WSHSY, CDR2 SAAADI. The CDR3 extends over 13 amino acids. CDR3 coding DNA: TGCGCCAGCAGTGATGATGGCCTCTACGAGCAGTACTTC. Its protein product is CASSDDGLYEQYF.